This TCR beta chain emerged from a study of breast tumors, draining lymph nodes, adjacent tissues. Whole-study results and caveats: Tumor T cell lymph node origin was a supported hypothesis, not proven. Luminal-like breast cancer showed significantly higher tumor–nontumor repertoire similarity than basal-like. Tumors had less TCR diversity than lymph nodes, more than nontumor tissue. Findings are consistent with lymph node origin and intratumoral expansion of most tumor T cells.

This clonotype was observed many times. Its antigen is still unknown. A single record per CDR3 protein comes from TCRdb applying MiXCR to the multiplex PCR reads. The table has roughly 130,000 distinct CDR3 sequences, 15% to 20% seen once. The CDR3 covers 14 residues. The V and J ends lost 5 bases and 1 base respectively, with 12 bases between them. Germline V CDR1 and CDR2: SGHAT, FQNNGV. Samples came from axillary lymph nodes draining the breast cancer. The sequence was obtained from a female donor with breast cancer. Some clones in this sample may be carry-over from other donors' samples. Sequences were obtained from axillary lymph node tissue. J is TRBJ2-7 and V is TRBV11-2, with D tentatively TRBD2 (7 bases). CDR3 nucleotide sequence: TGTGCCAGCAGCCAGGGGAGGGGGTCCTACGAGCAGTACTTC. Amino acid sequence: CASSQGRGSYEQYF.